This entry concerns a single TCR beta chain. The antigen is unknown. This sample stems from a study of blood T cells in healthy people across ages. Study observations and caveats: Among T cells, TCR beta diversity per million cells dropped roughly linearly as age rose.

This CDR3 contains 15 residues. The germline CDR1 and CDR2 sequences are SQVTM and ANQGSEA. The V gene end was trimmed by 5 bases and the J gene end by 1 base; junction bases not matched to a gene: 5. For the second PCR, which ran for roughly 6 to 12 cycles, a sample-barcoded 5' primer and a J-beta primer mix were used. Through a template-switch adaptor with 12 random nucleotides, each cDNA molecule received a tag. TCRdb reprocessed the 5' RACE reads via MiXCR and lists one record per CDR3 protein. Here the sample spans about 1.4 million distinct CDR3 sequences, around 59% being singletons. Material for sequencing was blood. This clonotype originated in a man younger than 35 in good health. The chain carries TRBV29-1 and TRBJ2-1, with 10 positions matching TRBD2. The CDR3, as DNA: TGCAGCGTTCATCTAGCGGGAGTTTCCTACAATGAGCAGTTCTTC. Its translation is CSVHLAGVSYNEQFF.